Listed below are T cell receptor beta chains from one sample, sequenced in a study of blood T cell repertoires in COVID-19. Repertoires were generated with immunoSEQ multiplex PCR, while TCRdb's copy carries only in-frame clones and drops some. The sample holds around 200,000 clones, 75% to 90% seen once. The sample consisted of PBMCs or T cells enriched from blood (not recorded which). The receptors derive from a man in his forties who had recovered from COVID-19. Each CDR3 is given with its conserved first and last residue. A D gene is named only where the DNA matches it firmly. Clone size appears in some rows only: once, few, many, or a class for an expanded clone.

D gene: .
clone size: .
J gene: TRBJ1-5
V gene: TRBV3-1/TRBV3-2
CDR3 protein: CASSHRDNNQPQHF
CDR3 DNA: TGTGCCAGCAGCCACCGGGACAACAATCAGCCCCAGCATTTT

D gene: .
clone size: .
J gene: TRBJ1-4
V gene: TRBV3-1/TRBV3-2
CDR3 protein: CASSRAPVGTNEKLFF
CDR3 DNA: TGTGCCAGCAGCCGCGCTCCCGTCGGGACTAATGAAAAACTGTTTTTT

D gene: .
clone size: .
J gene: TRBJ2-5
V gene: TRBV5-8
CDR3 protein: CASSLMLTATDTLYQETQYF
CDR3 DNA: TGTGCCAGCAGCTTGATGTTAACGGCGACAGACACCCTGTACCAAGAGACCCAGTACTTC

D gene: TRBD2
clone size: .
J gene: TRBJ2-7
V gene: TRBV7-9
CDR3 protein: CASSLGDGTSRTYEQYF
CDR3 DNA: TGTGCCAGCAGCTTAGGGGACGGGACTAGCAGGACCTACGAGCAGTACTTC

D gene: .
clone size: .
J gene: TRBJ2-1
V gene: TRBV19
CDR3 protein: CASSIGLTNYNEQFF
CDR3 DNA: TGTGCCAGTAGTATAGGACTAACCAACTACAATGAGCAGTTCTTC

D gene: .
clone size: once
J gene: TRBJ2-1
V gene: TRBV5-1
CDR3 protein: CASSLTGSLSSYNEQFF
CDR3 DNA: TGCGCCAGCAGCTTAACAGGGTCCCTCAGCTCCTACAATGAGCAGTTCTTC

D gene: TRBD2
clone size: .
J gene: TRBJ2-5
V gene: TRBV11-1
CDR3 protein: CASSRLAGVWETQYF
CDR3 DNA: TGTGCCAGCAGCCGACTAGCGGGGGTGTGGGAGACCCAGTACTTC

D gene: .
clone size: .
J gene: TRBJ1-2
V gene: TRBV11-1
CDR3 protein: CASSPGPGLHIGYTF
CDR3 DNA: TGTGCCAGCAGCCCGGGTCCGGGACTGCATATTGGCTACACCTTC

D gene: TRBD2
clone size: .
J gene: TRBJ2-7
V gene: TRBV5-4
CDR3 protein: CASSPETSGRSEQYF
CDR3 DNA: TGTGCCAGCAGCCCAGAGACTAGCGGGAGGAGCGAGCAGTACTTC

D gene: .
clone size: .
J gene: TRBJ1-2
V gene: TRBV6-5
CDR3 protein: CATLDSTIAYGYTF
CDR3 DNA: TGTGCCACTTTAGACAGCACGATTGCCTATGGCTACACCTTC

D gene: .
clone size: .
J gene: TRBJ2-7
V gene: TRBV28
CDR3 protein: CASSLRTSPLYEQYF
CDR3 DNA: TGTGCCAGCAGTTTGCGGACTTCACCTTTGTACGAGCAGTACTTC

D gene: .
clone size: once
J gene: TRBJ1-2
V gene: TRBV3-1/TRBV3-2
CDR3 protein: CASSQGGQYGYTF
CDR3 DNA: TGTGCCAGCAGCCAAGGTGGCCAGTATGGCTACACCTTC

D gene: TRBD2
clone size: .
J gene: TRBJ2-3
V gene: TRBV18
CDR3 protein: CASSTRTSGHTDTQYF
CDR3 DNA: TGTGCCAGCTCAACCCGGACTAGCGGACACACAGATACGCAGTATTTT

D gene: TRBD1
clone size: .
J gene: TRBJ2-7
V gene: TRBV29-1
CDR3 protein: CSGLGQGAAYEQYF
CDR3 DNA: TGCAGCGGCCTGGGACAGGGGGCGGCCTACGAGCAGTACTTC

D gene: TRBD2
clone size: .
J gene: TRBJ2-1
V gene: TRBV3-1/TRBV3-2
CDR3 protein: CASSSGTSGTYHNEQFF
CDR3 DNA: TGTGCCAGCAGTTCCGGGACTAGCGGGACATACCACAATGAGCAGTTCTTC

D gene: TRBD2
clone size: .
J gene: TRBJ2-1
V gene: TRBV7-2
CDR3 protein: CASSPTGLAGGSSYNEQFF
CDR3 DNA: TGTGCCAGCAGTCCTACGGGACTAGCGGGAGGTAGCTCCTACAATGAGCAGTTCTTC

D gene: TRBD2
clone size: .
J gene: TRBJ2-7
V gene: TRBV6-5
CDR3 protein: CASSSLAGYEQYF
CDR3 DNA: TGTGCCAGCAGTAGTCTAGCGGGATACGAGCAGTACTTC

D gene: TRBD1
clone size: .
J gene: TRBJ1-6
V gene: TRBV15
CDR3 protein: CATREPGTGSSPLHF
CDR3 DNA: TGTGCCACCAGGGAACCCGGGACAGGGAGCTCACCCCTCCACTTT

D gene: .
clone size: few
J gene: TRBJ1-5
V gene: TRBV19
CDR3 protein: CASSIGRQSNQPQHF
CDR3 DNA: TGTGCCAGTAGTATAGGCAGACAGAGCAATCAGCCCCAGCATTTT

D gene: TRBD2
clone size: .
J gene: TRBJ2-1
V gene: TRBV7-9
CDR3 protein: CASSSRTSGAYNEQFF
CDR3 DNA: TGTGCCAGCAGCTCCCGTACTAGCGGGGCATACAATGAGCAGTTCTTC

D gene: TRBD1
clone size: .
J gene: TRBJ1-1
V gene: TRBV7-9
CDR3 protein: CASSQTGTANEAFF
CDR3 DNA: TGTGCCAGCAGTCAAACCGGGACAGCAAATGAAGCTTTCTTT

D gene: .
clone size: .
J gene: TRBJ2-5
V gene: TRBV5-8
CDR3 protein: CASSLGREYRDSGTQYF
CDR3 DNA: TGTGCCAGCAGCTTGGGCAGGGAATACAGGGATTCCGGGACCCAGTACTTC

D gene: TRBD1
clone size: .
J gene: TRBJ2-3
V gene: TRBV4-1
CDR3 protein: CASSLQGAISTDTQYF
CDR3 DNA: TGCGCCAGCAGCCTTCAGGGGGCTATAAGCACAGATACGCAGTATTTT

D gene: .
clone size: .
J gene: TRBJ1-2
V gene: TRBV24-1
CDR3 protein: CATSSTAYGYTF
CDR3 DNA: TGTGCCACCAGCTCGACAGCATATGGCTACACCTTC

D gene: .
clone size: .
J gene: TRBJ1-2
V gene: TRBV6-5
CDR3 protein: CASRTSAGTYTF
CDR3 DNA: TGTGCCAGCAGGACTTCCGCGGGTACCTACACCTTC

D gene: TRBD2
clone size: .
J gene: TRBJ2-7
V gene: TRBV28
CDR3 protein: CASSSGRAYEQYF
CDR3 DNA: TGTGCCAGCTCTAGCGGGAGAGCTTACGAGCAGTACTTC

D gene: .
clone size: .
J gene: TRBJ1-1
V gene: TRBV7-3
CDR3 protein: CASSLLDGGTEAFF
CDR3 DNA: TGTGCCAGCAGCCTCCTGGACGGGGGGACTGAAGCTTTCTTT

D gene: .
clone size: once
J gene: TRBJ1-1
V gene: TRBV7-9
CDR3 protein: CASSPGGNTEAFF
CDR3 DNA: TGTGCCAGCAGCCCTGGCGGAAACACTGAAGCTTTCTTT

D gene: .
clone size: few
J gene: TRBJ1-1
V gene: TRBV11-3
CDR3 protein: CASSLDGSNTEAFF
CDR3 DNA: TGTGCCAGCAGCTTAGATGGCAGTAACACTGAAGCTTTCTTT

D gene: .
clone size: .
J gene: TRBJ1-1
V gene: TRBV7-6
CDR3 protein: CASSPGLWVSTEAFF
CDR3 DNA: TGTGCCAGCAGCCCAGGTCTCTGGGTGAGCACTGAAGCTTTCTTT

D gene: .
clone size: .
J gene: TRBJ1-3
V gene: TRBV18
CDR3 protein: CASSPPGGHLSGNTIYF
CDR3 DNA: TGTGCCAGCTCACCCCCGGGGGGCCACCTCTCTGGAAACACCATATATTTT

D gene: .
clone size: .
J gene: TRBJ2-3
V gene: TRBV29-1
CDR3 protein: CSGYRTDTQYF
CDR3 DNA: TGCAGCGGTTACAGGACAGATACGCAGTATTTT

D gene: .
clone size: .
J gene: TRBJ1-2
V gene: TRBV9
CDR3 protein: CASSGDIDGYTF
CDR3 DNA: TGTGCCAGCAGCGGTGACATAGATGGCTACACCTTC

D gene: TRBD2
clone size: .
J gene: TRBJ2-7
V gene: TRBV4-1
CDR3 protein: CAKTSGASYEQYF
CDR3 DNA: TGCGCCAAAACTAGCGGGGCGTCCTACGAGCAGTACTTC

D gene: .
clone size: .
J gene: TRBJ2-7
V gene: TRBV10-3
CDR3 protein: CAISDVSRGQTLSTSYEQYF
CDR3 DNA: TGTGCCATCAGTGACGTATCCCGAGGACAGACGCTTTCGACGTCCTACGAGCAGTACTTC

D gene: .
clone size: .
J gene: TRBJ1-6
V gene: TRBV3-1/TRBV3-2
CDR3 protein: CASSQDFLSPLHF
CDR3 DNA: TGTGCCAGCAGCCAAGATTTTCTTTCACCCCTCCACTTT